What follows are 31 T cell receptor beta chains derived from one specimen sequenced in a study of post-analysis software for immune sequencing data. Unique molecular identifiers were present in the TCR beta cDNA libraries. TCRdb re-analysed the PCR reads in MiXCR, keeping a single row per CDR3 protein. The sample has about 770,000 distinct CDR3 sequences, under 60% seen once. What these receptors recognize is not known. General study findings and limits: When patients were compared with controls, 5 or 6 TRBV segments were more frequent, TRBV5-6, TRBV5-1 and TRBV20-1 among them.

The sample comprised blood. These receptors all stem from a girl aged 10 to 17 with multiple sclerosis.

The genes are TRBV24-1 and TRBJ1-2; 7 bases match TRBD1. J was trimmed by 4 bases and V by 7 bases; bases with no gene match: 8. Per germline, CDR1 KGHDR and CDR2 SFDVKD. The CDR3 is 14 residues long. The CDR3 loop reads CATRESGQIYGYTF. For the CDR3, the DNA is TGTGCCACCAGGGAATCGGGACAGATCTATGGCTACACCTTC.

The CDR3 DNA sequence: TGTGCCAGCAGCTTCATCGGAGGGAACGGTGGCTACACCTTC. Encoded protein: CASSFIGGNGGYTF. The V and J genes are TRBV7-2 and TRBJ1-2, with D uncertain. Germline V gene lookup returns CDR1 SGHTA and CDR2 FQGNSA. This CDR3 is built from 14 residues. V gave up 3 bases and J gave up 7 bases, with 15 bases separating them.

This clonotype was observed a handful of times. The chain uses TRBV9 and TRBJ2-5; D may be TRBD1 (6 bases). Germline V gene sequence: CDR1 SGDLS, CDR2 YYNGEE. Trimming removed 3 bases from V and 5 bases from J, with 14 bases in between. The CDR3 has 14 residues. CDR3 DNA: TGTGCCAGCAGCGCAGAGGACAGAGGGGAGACCCAGTACTTC. Amino acid sequence: CASSAEDRGETQYF.

Only a few counts were recorded for this clonotype. The chain is built from TRBV20-1 and TRBJ2-7, with a possible D match to TRBD2 (5 bases). The germline CDR1 and CDR2 sequences are DFQATT and SNEGSKA (reference sequence). The CDR3 covers 14 residues. V was cut by 2 bases and J by 2 bases, with 13 bases left in between. The CDR3 reads CSARSETNAYEQYF. The DNA for the CDR3 is TGCAGTGCTAGATCTGAGACTAATGCCTACGAGCAGTACTTC.

The table lists this clonotype with a few counts. V usage is TRBV27 and J usage is TRBJ1-5, with D unclear. In germline, CDR1 is MNHEY, CDR2 SMNVEV (reference sequence). CDR3 length: 13 residues. Trimming took off 4 bases at V and 2 bases at J, with 6 bases between the two ends. The CDR3 loop is CASSSSGNQPQHF. The CDR3, as DNA: TGTGCCAGCAGTTCCTCGGGCAATCAGCCCCAGCATTTT.

The DNA for the CDR3 is TGTGCCAGCAACAATCAGGGGAACACTGAAGCTTTCTTT. Its translation is CASNNQGNTEAFF. V and J are TRBV7-9 and TRBJ1-1; a weak D match, TRBD1 (5 bases). The CDR3 has 13 residues. Germline V gene sequence: CDR1 SEHNR, CDR2 FQNEAQ (reference sequence). Between the trimmed V and J ends, which lost 7 bases and 1 base, there was a span of 10 bases.

The chain has TRBV5-1 and TRBJ1-1; 8 bases fit TRBD1. J was trimmed by 0 bases and V by 1 base; bases with no gene match: 2. Germline CDR1 SGHRS, CDR2 YFSETQ. The CDR3 runs to 15 residues. In nucleotides, the CDR3 is TGCGCCAGCAGCTTGTTACAGGGGGTGAACACTGAAGCTTTCTTT. This gives the protein CASSLLQGVNTEAFF.

The chain couples TRBV25-1 to TRBJ1-4; 7 nucleotides align to TRBD1. The CDR3 loop spans 18 amino acids. Germline CDR1 MGHDK, CDR2 SYGVNS. Losses at the gene ends were 1 base for V and 1 base for J; bases not matched to a gene: 9. CDR3 bases: TGTGCCAGCAGTGAATTCGTGCCAGGGGGTGGAACTAATGAAAAACTGTTTTTT. This sequence encodes CASSEFVPGGGTNEKLFF.

The chain has TRBV9 and TRBJ1-4, with D hard to call. From germline, CDR1 is SGDLS and CDR2 YYNGEE. The CDR3 length is 13 residues. Trimming shortened V by 4 bases and J by 9 bases, and 13 bases separated the two germline ends. Here the CDR3 DNA reads TGTGCCAGCAGCCCATTTGATGGGAAAAAACTGTTTTTT. It is translated as CASSPFDGKKLFF.

V usage is TRBV9 and J usage is TRBJ1-4, with a tentative D call TRBD1 (5 bases). The length of the CDR3 is 15 residues. Germline V CDR1 and CDR2: SGDLS, YYNGEE. The ends were cut back, 3 bases at V and 0 bases at J, with 9 bases in the middle. The CDR3 is CASSATGATNEKLFF. CDR3 DNA sequence: TGTGCCAGCAGCGCCACAGGAGCAACTAATGAAAAACTGTTTTTT.

CDR3: CSAPPTYPGLAGGANTGELFF. The CDR3 region has the DNA TGCAGTGCTCCACCCACCTACCCTGGACTAGCGGGAGGCGCGAACACCGGGGAGCTGTTTTTT. The chain uses TRBV20-1 and TRBJ2-2, with 14 bases matching TRBD2. The CDR3 consists of 21 residues. Germline values: CDR1 DFQATT, CDR2 SNEGSKA (reference sequence). V shed 5 bases, J shed 0 bases, and the junction held 17 bases outside the gene matches.

The V and J genes are TRBV20-1 and TRBJ2-3; 10 bases fit TRBD2. There are 13 residues in the CDR3. The V gene's germline CDR1 is DFQATT and CDR2 SNEGSKA (reference sequence). V lost 7 bases to trimming and J lost 8 bases; unmatched junction nucleotides: 9. In DNA, the CDR3 is TGCAGTGTATCCCTAGCGGGAGCCGGTACGCAGTATTTT. Protein sequence: CSVSLAGAGTQYF.

The V and J genes are TRBV12-3 or TRBV12-4 and TRBJ2-4; TRBD1 or TRBD2 may be the D gene (5 bases each). The CDR3 covers 15 residues. Trimming took 7 bases from V and 13 from J, leaving 26 bases between them. CDR3 DNA sequence: TGTGCCAGCACCTCTGGGCTAGCAGGGTTTTATGAGCAGTACTTC. Translated, it gives CASTSGLAGFYEQYF.

This clonotype has just a few counts. The chain has TRBV20-1 and TRBJ2-1; 7 bases are shared with TRBD2. The CDR3 is made up of 14 amino acids. From germline, CDR1 is DFQATT and CDR2 SNEGSKA (reference sequence). V was clipped by 3 bases and J by 5 bases; unmatched bases: 7. The CDR3 DNA is TGCAGTGCTAGTACCGGACTAGTCGACAATGAGCAGTTCTTC. Translating gives CSASTGLVDNEQFF.

The chain joins TRBV7-3 to TRBJ2-7; TRBD2 aligns across 7 bases. The trim removed 1 base at V and 2 bases at J, leaving 5 bases unmatched. This CDR3 contains 15 residues. Germline V gives CDR1 SGHTA, CDR2 FQGTGA. CDR3: CASSLNAGVAYEQYF. The CDR3 nucleotides read TGTGCCAGCAGCTTAAATGCGGGAGTCGCCTACGAGCAGTACTTC.

This chain uses TRBV20-1 with TRBJ2-3; 14 bases fit TRBD2. Unmatched junction bases numbered 7, after V lost 6 bases and J lost 5 bases. The length of the CDR3 is 15 residues. Germline CDR1 reads DFQATT; CDR2 reads SNEGSKA (reference sequence). The CDR3 DNA is TGCAGTGCCCCACCGACTAGCGGGAGGGAAGATACGCAGTATTTT. Its protein is CSAPPTSGREDTQYF.

The CDR3 DNA reads TGTGCCAGCAGCCGCGACCGGTATGGCTACACCTTC. It encodes CASSRDRYGYTF. The rearrangement links TRBV7-9 to TRBJ1-2, with D unclear. This CDR3 has 12 amino acids. V was cut by 5 bases and J by 5 bases, with 9 bases left in between. The germline gives CDR1 SEHNR, CDR2 FQNEAQ (reference sequence).

The DNA of the CDR3 is TGTGCCAGCAGCTCCCTCCCAAGGGGCGGGACAGGTACATCCTACAATGAGCAGTTCTTC. Translating gives CASSSLPRGGTGTSYNEQFF. This chain connects TRBV7-6 to TRBJ2-7, with 8 positions matching TRBD1. The J call may be mistaken, given a closer DNA end match to TRBJ2-1. The CDR3 sequence is 20 residues long. Germline V CDR1 and CDR2: SGHVS, FNYEAQ.

The chain has TRBV20-1 and TRBJ2-3; D remains ambiguous. Looked up from germline, CDR1 is DFQATT and CDR2 is SNEGSKA (reference sequence). V was shortened by 3 bases and J by 0 bases, with 7 bases between the two germline ends. The length of the CDR3 is 13 residues. The CDR3 region is CSARPKSTDTQYF. The CDR3 DNA follows: TGCAGTGCTAGGCCAAAAAGCACAGATACGCAGTATTTT.

The sample holds a few counts of this clonotype. The rearrangement joins TRBV7-3 to TRBJ2-1, with 9 bases that match TRBD1. The CDR3 sequence is 15 residues long. The germline V gene has CDR1 SGHTA and CDR2 FQGTGA. V trimming: 5 bases; J trimming: 8 bases; junction bases outside the gene matches: 10. The CDR3 DNA reads as TGTGCCAGCAGCCCGGACAGGGGCTCTGTGTATGAGCAGTTCTTC. It specifies CASSPDRGSVYEQFF. Based on the CDR3 plus reference TRBV7-3 and TRBJ2-1, the full variable domain is GAGVSQTPSNKVTEKGKYVELRCDPISGHTALYWYRQSLGQGPEFLIYFQGTGAADDSGLPNDRFFAVRPEGSVSTLKIQRTERGDSAVYLCASSPDRGSVYEQFFGPGTRLTVL.

This clonotype was recorded only once. The chain combines TRBV3-1 with TRBJ1-1, with a tentative D call TRBD1 (6 bases). V gave up 4 bases and J gave up 11 bases, with 20 bases separating them. The CDR3 is 14 amino acids. Germline-derived CDR1 and CDR2 are LGHDT and YNNKEL (reference sequence). Here the CDR3 reads CASSPTRQATMAFF. CDR3 DNA: TGTGCCAGCAGCCCAACCCGACAGGCAACGATGGCTTTCTTT. Filled out from reference TRBV3-1 and TRBJ1-1, the complete variable domain reads DTAVSQTPKYLVTQMGNDKSIKCEQNLGHDTMYWYKQDSKKFLKIMFSYNNKELIINETVPNRFSPKSPDKAHLNLHINSLELGDSAVYFCASSPTRQATMAFFGQGTRLTVV.

The rearrangement uses TRBV25-1 and TRBJ2-1; 10 bases agree with TRBD2. This CDR3 region has 18 residues. The V gene's germline CDR1 is MGHDK and CDR2 SYGVNS. The V and J ends lost 4 bases and 4 bases, in that order; junction bases with no gene match: 13. CDR3 residues: CASSAGLADLGDYNEQFF. Written as DNA, the CDR3 is TGTGCCAGCAGTGCCGGACTAGCGGACCTGGGGGATTACAATGAGCAGTTCTTC. The variable domain in full, with the rest retrieved from reference TRBV25-1 and TRBJ2-1, is EADIYQTPRYLVIGTGKKITLECSQTMGHDKMYWYQQDPGMELHLIHYSYGVNSTEKGDLSSESTVSRIRTEHFPLTLESARPSHTSQYLCASSAGLADLGDYNEQFFGPGTRLTVL.

This clonotype has a single count. The genes are TRBV7-9 and TRBJ2-7, with a possible D match to TRBD1 (5 bases). The V and J ends lost 1 base and 0 bases respectively, with 16 bases between them. The CDR3 extends over 17 amino acids. CDR1 and CDR2 from the germline V gene are SEHNR and FQNEAQ (reference sequence). CDR3 coding DNA: TGTGCCAGCAGCTTAGTATCCTGGGGCAGGGACTCCTACGAGCAGTACTTC. Its protein product is CASSLVSWGRDSYEQYF.

The gene calls are TRBV7-9 and TRBJ1-1; no reliable D call. Deletions cut 0 bases from V and 0 bases from J, with 14 bases between. This CDR3 is built from 17 residues. The germline V gene has CDR1 SEHNR and CDR2 FQNEAQ (reference sequence). Written as DNA, the CDR3 is TGTGCCAGCAGCTTAGCGCGTCAGGCCACGCTGAACACTGAAGCTTTCTTT. Encoded protein: CASSLARQATLNTEAFF.

The chain joins TRBV10-3 to TRBJ2-1; D is perhaps TRBD1 (6 bases). Trimming left V 7 bases short and J 4 bases short, with 14 bases between. The CDR3 extends over 14 amino acids. Per the germline V gene, CDR1 is ENHRY and CDR2 is SYGVKD. The DNA of the CDR3 is TGTGCCATCAACAGACAGGATCGGTACAATGAGCAGTTCTTC. It yields the protein CAINRQDRYNEQFF.

This chain joins TRBV9 and TRBJ2-5, with 7 bases fitting TRBD1. The end of the DNA is better explained by TRBJ2-7, so the J call may be wrong. Germline CDR1 and CDR2: SGDLS and YYNGEE. The CDR3 consists of 15 residues. The CDR3 sequence is CASSVGTGAFNEQYF. The CDR3 DNA reads as TGTGCCAGCAGCGTAGGAACAGGGGCGTTTAACGAGCAGTACTTC.

The V call is TRBV27, the J call TRBJ1-5, with 9 nucleotides matching TRBD1. Trimming cost V 1 base and J 4 bases; bases outside gene matches: 5. The germline gives CDR1 MNHEY, CDR2 SMNVEV (reference sequence). This CDR3 spans 16 amino acids. CDR3 sequence reads: CASSLFGTGLNQPQHF. The CDR3 DNA reads as TGTGCCAGCAGTTTATTCGGGACAGGGTTGAATCAGCCCCAGCATTTT.

V usage is TRBV29-1 and J usage is TRBJ1-1; perhaps TRBD1 as D (5 bases). CDR1 is SQVTM and CDR2 is ANQGSEA in the germline V gene. Trimming pared 6 bases from V and 1 base from J, leaving 15 bases between. The CDR3 runs to 14 residues. The chain's CDR3 is CSVNSIDRNTEAFF. In nucleotides, the CDR3 is TGCAGCGTGAACTCAATCGACAGGAACACTGAAGCTTTCTTT.

J is TRBJ1-6 and V is TRBV20-1; 10 bases fit TRBD1. Losses at the gene ends were 3 bases for V and 8 bases for J; bases not matched to a gene: 4. CDR1 is DFQATT and CDR2 is SNEGSKA in the germline V gene (reference sequence). This CDR3 spans 14 amino acids. The CDR3, as DNA: TGCAGTGCTAGGGCCGGGACAGGGGATTCACCCCTCCACTTT. This sequence encodes CSARAGTGDSPLHF.

For this clonotype: One end of the junction is discordant with germline, which a read error may explain. V usage is TRBV20-1 and J usage is TRBJ2-5; D is possibly TRBD1 (5 bases). The germline V gene has CDR1 DFQATT and CDR2 SNEGSKA (reference sequence). The CDR3 loop spans 14 amino acids. Here the CDR3 reads CSAGLVGLQGTQYF. In DNA, the CDR3 is TGCAGTGCGGGGCTAGTGGGATTACAAGGGACCCAGTACTTC.

This clonotype showed up just a few times. The genes are TRBV4-3 and TRBJ1-2, with 8 bases matching TRBD1. The CDR3 spans 15 residues. With V trimmed by 1 base and J by 7 bases, 8 bases remained unmatched. Germline values: CDR1 LGHNA, CDR2 YSLEER. The CDR3 reads CASSQGTGLVGGYTF. DNA for the CDR3: TGCGCCAGCAGCCAAGGGACAGGGCTGGTGGGTGGCTACACCTTC.